This passage covers 12 T cell receptor beta chains from one sample sequenced in a study of beta chain features in type 1 diabetes. Study-wide results and limits: Patients with Type 1 diabetes showed moderately but significantly shorter TCRB CDR3s in all four CD4+ subsets.

The isolated RNA, all of it, was reverse transcribed, so expressed TCRB transcripts were what got sequenced. TCRdb's copy holds only in-frame clones and misses some; the assay was immunoSEQ multiplex PCR. Here the sample spans roughly 700,000 clones, roughly 12% being singletons. No antigens are known for them. Sequencing was done on a sample of naive CD4+ T cells from blood. All receptors derive from a man younger than 30 with type 1 diabetes.

CDR3 sequence (DNA): TGTGCCAGCAGCGAACAGGGTTTGGATCAGCCCCAGCATTTT. Protein product: CASSEQGLDQPQHF. J is TRBJ1-5 and V is TRBV7-2, with a possible D match to TRBD1 (6 bases). The germline CDR1 and CDR2 sequences are SGHTA and FQGNSA. The CDR3 runs 14 residues. V was pared by 5 bases and J by 5 bases, with 13 bases between.

This clone was seen a handful of times. The gene calls are TRBV18 and TRBJ1-1; possibly TRBD1 for D (6 bases). V lost 6 bases and J lost 0, with 17 bases in between. Germline lookup yields CDR1 KGHSH and CDR2 LQKENI. CDR3 size: 16 residues. CDR3: CASSQRGAALNTEAFF. DNA of the CDR3: TGTGCCAGCTCCCAACGGGGGGCCGCCTTGAACACTGAAGCTTTCTTT. The full variable domain, rest sourced from reference TRBV18 and TRBJ1-1, is NAGVMQNPRHLVRRRGQEARLRCSPMKGHSHVYWYRQLPEEGLKFMVYLQKENIIDESGMPKERFSAEFPKEGPSILRIQQVVRGDSAAYFCASSQRGAALNTEAFFGQGTRLTVV.

This clone was counted between two and nine times. V is TRBV5-1 and J is TRBJ1-1, with a weak D call TRBD1 (5 bases). V dropped 2 bases and J dropped 7 bases, with 9 bases sitting between them. This CDR3 contains 12 residues. From germline, CDR1 is SGHRS and CDR2 YFSETQ. The CDR3, as DNA: TGCGCCAGCAGCTTTGGGACGGATGAAGCTTTCTTT. This codes for CASSFGTDEAFF.

V and J are TRBV14 and TRBJ1-6; no clear D gene. V was pared by 1 base and J by 7 bases, with 8 bases between. The CDR3 extends over 14 amino acids. From germline, CDR1 is SGHDN and CDR2 FVKESK. CDR3 region: CASSQAGSNSPLHF. CDR3 nucleotide sequence: TGTGCCAGCAGCCAAGCCGGTTCCAATTCACCCCTCCACTTT.

V is TRBV10-3 and J is TRBJ1-2; D not certain. CDR3 length: 14 amino acids. Trimming cost V 5 bases and J 4 bases, with 14 bases left between them. Germline values: CDR1 ENHRY, CDR2 SYGVKD. Here the CDR3 reads CAISPDGEAYGYTF. In DNA form, the CDR3 reads TGTGCCATCAGTCCGGACGGAGAAGCCTATGGCTACACCTTC.

The chain is built from TRBV14 and TRBJ2-7; D may be TRBD2 (6 bases). CDR3 length: 15 residues. V was trimmed by 3 bases and J by 3 bases, leaving 15 bases between them. Germline-derived CDR1 and CDR2 are SGHDN and FVKESK. The CDR3: CASSHLRGSGYEQYF. DNA for the CDR3: TGTGCCAGCAGCCATCTCCGGGGTAGCGGCTACGAGCAGTACTTC.

The chain joins TRBV6-5 to TRBJ1-2; D is uncertain. Trimming took 0 bases from V and 8 from J, leaving 13 bases between them. Per the germline V gene, CDR1 is MNHEY and CDR2 is SVGAGI. The CDR3 has 14 residues. CDR3: CASSYSAGIRGYTF. In nucleotides, the CDR3 is TGTGCCAGCAGTTACTCGGCGGGGATTAGGGGCTACACCTTC.

The CDR3 DNA reads TGCGCCAGCAGCCTTGGCGGGGACAATCAGTACTTC. Translated: CASSLGGDNQYF. This chain joins TRBV5-1 and TRBJ2-7; the D gene could be TRBD1 or TRBD2 (6 bases each). Trimming cost V 4 bases and J 10 bases, with 15 bases left between them. Germline V gene data show CDR1 as SGHRS and CDR2 as YFSETQ. The CDR3 loop spans 12 amino acids.

This clone was found a few times. The V call is TRBV7-2, the J call TRBJ1-2; D gene unclear. The V gene lost 2 bases and the J gene lost 6 bases, with 13 bases spanning the gap. Germline CDR1 and CDR2: SGHTA and FQGNSA. The CDR3 is 14 residues long. CDR3 sequence (DNA): TGTGCCAGCAGCTTAAGTGTACTTAATCATGGCTACACCTTC. Translating it yields CASSLSVLNHGYTF.

The chain uses TRBV27 and TRBJ2-7, with 7 bases identical to TRBD1. The germline V gene has CDR1 MNHEY and CDR2 SMNVEV (reference sequence). V was clipped by 6 bases and J by 5 bases; unmatched bases: 10. CDR3 size: 14 residues. Here the CDR3 DNA reads TGTGCCAGCAGCCGCGGACAGGCGGTCCACGAGCAGTACTTC. Its protein is CASSRGQAVHEQYF.

This clone was counted only a few times. V gene TRBV6-6 combines with J gene TRBJ2-3; 10 nucleotides line up with TRBD1. The germline V gene has CDR1 MNHNY and CDR2 SVGAGI (reference sequence). Trimming removed 6 bases from V and 4 bases from J; junction bases left unmatched: 7. The CDR3 covers 15 residues. The CDR3 region has the DNA TGTGCCAGCAGGGAAGGTGGGACAGGGGCAGATACGCAGTATTTT. This translates into CASREGGTGADTQYF.

This clone was seen only a few times. V gene TRBV7-3 combines with J gene TRBJ2-3, with 8 nucleotides matching TRBD2. With 1 base clipped from V and 2 bases from J, the junction kept 8 bases outside the gene matches. This CDR3 has 17 amino acids. Germline V gene lookup returns CDR1 SGHTA and CDR2 FQGTGA. CDR3 amino acids: CASSLMGIAGNTDTQYF. Here the CDR3 DNA reads TGTGCCAGCAGCTTAATGGGAATAGCGGGGAACACAGATACGCAGTATTTT.